This TCR beta chain comes out of a study of Ad26.COV2.S vaccination and SARS-CoV-2 variants. TCRdb's table, derived via immunoSEQ multiplex PCR, lists solely in-frame clones and lacks some. The sample holds over 110,000 clones, roughly 89% seen once. This clonotype was sampled from a human donor who had recovered from COVID-19. Sequenced material: peripheral blood, taken after recovery from COVID-19.

The CDR3 loop reads CASHGGAAGFYGYTF. Here the CDR3 DNA reads TGTGCCAGCCACGGGGGGGCCGCCGGTTTCTATGGCTACACCTTC. V usage is TRBV18 and J usage is TRBJ1-2; perhaps TRBD1 as D (6 bases). The CDR3 is made up of 15 amino acids. V was shortened by 8 bases and J by 4 bases, with 20 bases between the two germline ends. Germline V CDR1 and CDR2: KGHSH, LQKENI. The full variable domain, completed using reference TRBV18 and TRBJ1-2, is NAGVMQNPRHLVRRRGQEARLRCSPMKGHSHVYWYRQLPEEGLKFMVYLQKENIIDESGMPKERFSAEFPKEGPSILRIQQVVRGDSAAYFCASHGGAAGFYGYTFGSGTRLTVV.